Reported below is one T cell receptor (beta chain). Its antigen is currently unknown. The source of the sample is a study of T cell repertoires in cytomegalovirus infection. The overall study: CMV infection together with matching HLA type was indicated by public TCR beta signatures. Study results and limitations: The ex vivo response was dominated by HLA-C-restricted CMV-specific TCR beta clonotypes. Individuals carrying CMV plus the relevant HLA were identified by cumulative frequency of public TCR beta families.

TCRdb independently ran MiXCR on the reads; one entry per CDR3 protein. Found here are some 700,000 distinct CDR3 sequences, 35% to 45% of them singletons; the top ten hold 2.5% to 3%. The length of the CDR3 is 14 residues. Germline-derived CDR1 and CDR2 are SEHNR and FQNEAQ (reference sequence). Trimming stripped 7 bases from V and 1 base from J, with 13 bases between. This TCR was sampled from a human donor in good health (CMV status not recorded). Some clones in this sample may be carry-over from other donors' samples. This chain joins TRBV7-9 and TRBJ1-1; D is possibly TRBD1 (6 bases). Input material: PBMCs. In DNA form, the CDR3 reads TGTGCCAGCACCCTACAGGGTCCGAACACTGAAGCTTTCTTT. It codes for CASTLQGPNTEAFF.